The entry that follows covers one TCR beta chain sequence. The data are from a study of blood T cell repertoires in COVID-19. Study as a whole: Sites across the United States, Italy and Spain contributed samples from acute and convalescent COVID-19. T cells, B-cell-depleted T cells, or PBMCs supplied cDNA or gDNA.

In the study's own analysis: Reference gene primer amplification yielded estimated nucleated cell counts. Profiled with immunoSEQ multiplex PCR; TCRdb holds only in-frame clones, not every one. For V, J and clone size, that table is used; D and trimming come from the DNA. Of roughly 250,000 clones in the sample, 75% to 90% were seen once. Per the germline V gene, CDR1 is MNHEY and CDR2 is SVGEGT. The ends lost 6 bases at V and 6 bases at J; junction bases unmatched: 5. This CDR3 has 14 amino acids. The clonotype comes from a man aged 30 to 39 with acute or convalescent COVID-19. The specimen was peripheral blood. V and J are TRBV6-2 or TRBV6-3 and TRBJ1-4, with 9 bases aligning to TRBD1. The CDR3 DNA reads TGTGCCAGCAGCGGACAGGGGCTGGATGAAAAACTGTTTTTT. Its protein product is CASSGQGLDEKLFF.